These 17 T cell receptor beta chains were all obtained from the same sample, sequenced in a study of blood T cell repertoires in COVID-19. Only in-frame clones appear in the TCRdb table, and some are missing; sequencing was by immunoSEQ multiplex PCR. Among 180,000 or so clones, about four fifths were seen once, and the ten largest hold approximately 10%. Sequenced: PBMCs or T cells enriched from blood (not recorded which). The receptors stem from a man between 50 and 59 years old who had recovered from COVID-19.

The rearrangement uses TRBV28 and TRBJ1-6, with 8 bases identical to TRBD1. V shed 5 bases, J shed 8 bases, and the junction held 14 bases outside the gene matches. The CDR3 covers 17 residues. CDR1 and CDR2 from the germline V gene are MDHEN and SYDVKM. The CDR3 coding sequence is TGTGCCAGCAGTCCCGAACCCCCCGGGACAGGATATTCACCCCTCCACTTT. Its translation: CASSPEPPGTGYSPLHF. The full variable domain, completed using reference TRBV28 and TRBJ1-6, is DVKVTQSSRYLVKRTGEKVFLECVQDMDHENMFWYRQDPGLGLRLIYFSYDVKMKEKGDIPEGYSVSREKKERFSLILESASTNQTSMYLCASSPEPPGTGYSPLHFGNGTRLTVT.

V gene TRBV2 combines with J gene TRBJ2-7, with D unclear. Germline loops: CDR1 SNHLY, CDR2 FYNNEI. Between the trimmed V and J ends, which lost 4 bases and 6 bases, there was a span of 22 bases. The CDR3 totals 16 residues. In nucleotides, the CDR3 is TGTGCCAGCAGTGGGCCTAGAACCCAGCCCCTTCGCGAGCAGTACTTC. This gives the protein CASSGPRTQPLREQYF.

Details on this clone: Just one base apart from a much larger clone, this may be a read error. The rearrangement uses TRBV3-1 (or the pseudogene TRBV3-2) and TRBJ1-1; D ambiguous. CDR3 length: 13 residues. Trimming shortened V by 4 bases and J by 1 base, and 7 bases separated the two germline ends. CDR1 and CDR2 from the germline V gene are LGHDT and YNNKEL (reference sequence). As DNA, the CDR3 is TGTGCCAGCAGCCTTACAAGGAACACTGAAGCTTTCTTT. Residues: CASSLTRNTEAFF.

This clone was seen only once. The CDR3 coding sequence is TGTGCCAGCAGTTCTCCCGCAGCGGGGAAATCCTACGAGCAGTACTTC. Residues: CASSSPAAGKSYEQYF. V usage is TRBV6-5 and J usage is TRBJ2-7, with 7 nucleotides matching TRBD2. This CDR3 comprises 16 residues. The junction had 10 bases not matched to a gene; V was cut back by 4 bases and J by 1 base. Germline V gene data show CDR1 as MNHEY and CDR2 as SVGAGI.

J is TRBJ1-6 and V is TRBV14; D gene unclear. Trimming shortened V by 1 base and J by 4 bases, and 8 bases separated the two germline ends. This CDR3 region has 15 residues. Germline CDR1 reads SGHDN; CDR2 reads FVKESK. The CDR3 reads CASSQGLLYNSPLHF. The CDR3 DNA reads TGTGCCAGCAGCCAAGGACTTCTTTATAATTCACCCCTCCACTTT.

The V and J genes are TRBV30 and TRBJ1-2, with D perhaps TRBD1 (5 bases). Germline V lookup: CDR1 GTSNPN, CDR2 SVGIG (reference sequence). This CDR3 is built from 13 residues. V lost 0 bases, J lost 5 bases, and 10 bases lay in between. The DNA of the CDR3 is TGTGCCTGGAGTGTAACAGGAGTTTATGGCTACACCTTC. This gives the protein CAWSVTGVYGYTF.

J is TRBJ2-5 and V is TRBV5-1, with D possibly being TRBD2 (6 bases). Deletions cut 4 bases from V and 2 bases from J, with 15 bases between. Germline V CDR1 and CDR2: SGHRS, YFSETQ. The CDR3 runs to 15 residues. The CDR3: CASSPEAGLQETQYF. DNA for the CDR3: TGCGCCAGCAGCCCGGAAGCGGGCCTACAAGAGACCCAGTACTTC.

The chain recombines TRBV5-1 with TRBJ1-3; a weak D match, TRBD1 (5 bases). The CDR3 covers 16 residues. The V and J ends lost 2 bases and 0 bases respectively, with 12 bases between them. The germline V gene has CDR1 SGHRS and CDR2 YFSETQ. The CDR3 sequence is CASSLTGASSGNTIYF. The CDR3 bases are TGCGCCAGCAGCTTAACAGGAGCTAGCTCTGGAAACACCATATATTTT.

This clone appeared once. The rearrangement uses TRBV24-1 and TRBJ2-7, with 9 bases lining up with TRBD1. This CDR3 is built from 15 residues. The junction had 8 bases not matched to a gene; V was cut back by 1 base and J by 8 bases. Germline CDR1 KGHDR, CDR2 SFDVKD. The CDR3 DNA reads TGTGCCACCAGTGATTTCGCACAGGGGGCGCATAAGCAGTACTTC. Protein sequence: CATSDFAQGAHKQYF.

The chain joins TRBV7-8 to TRBJ1-2; the D gene is possibly TRBD1 (6 bases). V was clipped by 5 bases and J by 8 bases, with 12 bases between them. CDR3 length: 12 amino acids. CDR1 SGHVS and CDR2 FQNEAQ come from the germline V gene. CDR3 loop: CASSPGVDGYTF. CDR3 DNA sequence: TGTGCCAGCAGCCCAGGGGTGGACGGCTACACCTTC. The entire variable domain, with the rest obtained from reference TRBV7-8 and TRBJ1-2, is as follows: GAGVSQSPRYKVAKRGQDVALRCDPISGHVSLFWYQQALGQGPEFLTYFQNEAQLDKSGLPSDRFFAERPEGSVSTLKIQRTQQEDSAVYLCASSPGVDGYTFGSGTRLTVV.

This rearrangement joins TRBV28 to TRBJ1-2; D uncertain. Germline V gene sequence: CDR1 MDHEN, CDR2 SYDVKM. The V end was cut by 2 bases, the J end by 5 bases, with 6 bases between. CDR3 length equals 12 residues. The CDR3 loop reads CASSLLRYGYTF. The CDR3 DNA reads TGTGCCAGCAGTTTACTGAGGTATGGCTACACCTTC.

V gene TRBV7-3 combines with J gene TRBJ2-1; D is perhaps TRBD1 (6 bases). The germline V and J ends were trimmed by 3 bases and 5 bases, with 14 bases remaining between them. The germline gives CDR1 SGHTA, CDR2 FQGTGA. The CDR3 is 15 amino acids. CDR3 nucleotides: TGTGCCAGCAGCTTCGGCATCCGGACAGACAATGAGCAGTTCTTC. This translates into CASSFGIRTDNEQFF. Looking up the rest from reference TRBV7-3 and TRBJ2-1 gives the full variable domain: GAGVSQTPSNKVTEKGKYVELRCDPISGHTALYWYRQSLGQGPEFLIYFQGTGAADDSGLPNDRFFAVRPEGSVSTLKIQRTERGDSAVYLCASSFGIRTDNEQFFGPGTRLTVL.

The chain employs TRBV7-3 and TRBJ2-2; the D gene is possibly TRBD1 (5 bases). This CDR3 is 14 amino acids long. Germline loops: CDR1 SGHTA, CDR2 FQGTGA. Trimming removed 0 bases at V and 6 bases at J, with 8 bases between. The CDR3 bases are TGTGCCAGCAGCTTAACGCTAGGGGCCGGGGAGCTGTTTTTT. Translation gives CASSLTLGAGELFF. The whole variable domain, remainder taken from reference TRBV7-3 and TRBJ2-2, is GAGVSQTPSNKVTEKGKYVELRCDPISGHTALYWYRQSLGQGPEFLIYFQGTGAADDSGLPNDRFFAVRPEGSVSTLKIQRTERGDSAVYLCASSLTLGAGELFFGEGSRLTVL.

V and J are TRBV25-1 and TRBJ1-2; D remains unclear. This CDR3 region has 14 residues. Trimming removed 5 bases at V and 4 bases at J, with 14 bases between. CDR1 is MGHDK, CDR2 SYGVNS, per germline. The CDR3 region is CASSRERGSYGYTF. The CDR3 DNA reads as TGTGCCAGCAGTCGAGAACGAGGTAGCTATGGCTACACCTTC.

V usage is TRBV29-1 and J usage is TRBJ2-7; maybe TRBD1 (5 bases). CDR1 is SQVTM, CDR2 ANQGSEA, per germline. Trimming took 5 bases from V and 0 from J, leaving 8 bases between them. This CDR3 region has 12 residues. The CDR3 sequence is CSVQGSSYEQYF. Here the CDR3 DNA reads TGCAGCGTTCAGGGTAGCTCCTACGAGCAGTACTTC.

The rearrangement links TRBV27 to TRBJ1-3, with D possibly TRBD1 on 6 matching bases. V was trimmed by 5 bases and J by 0 bases, leaving 11 bases between them. The CDR3 extends over 15 amino acids. Germline-derived CDR1 and CDR2 are MNHEY and SMNVEV (reference sequence). The CDR3 DNA reads TGTGCCAGCAGTCCGCAGGGGAACTCTGGAAACACCATATATTTT. Translating it yields CASSPQGNSGNTIYF.

The genes are TRBV24-1 and TRBJ1-2, with D hard to call. Germline V CDR1 and CDR2: KGHDR, SFDVKD. The CDR3 has 15 residues. Trimming took 0 bases from V and 0 from J, leaving 7 bases between them. The CDR3 nucleotides read TGTGCCACCAGTGATTTGGGAGAACCTAACTATGGCTACACCTTC. Translated: CATSDLGEPNYGYTF.